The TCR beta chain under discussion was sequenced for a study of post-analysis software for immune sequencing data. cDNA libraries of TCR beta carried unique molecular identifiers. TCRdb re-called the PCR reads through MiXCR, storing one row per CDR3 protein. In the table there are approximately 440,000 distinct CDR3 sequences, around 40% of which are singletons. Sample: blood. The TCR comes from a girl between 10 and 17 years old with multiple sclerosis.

The CDR3 nucleotides read TGTGCCAGCAGCTTACGAAGAGACGCAGATGAGGGTTCACCCCTCCACTTT. This sequence encodes CASSLRRDADEGSPLHF. The rearrangement joins TRBV7-3 to TRBJ1-6; no clear D gene. The CDR3 consists of 17 residues. Per germline, CDR1 SGHTA and CDR2 FQGTGA. Trimming pared 2 bases from V and 9 bases from J, leaving 20 bases between.